These 32 T cell receptor beta chains came from one sample sequenced in a study of human T cells and chemical hapten exposure. TCRdb reprocessed the RACE reads via MiXCR and lists one record per CDR3 protein. Of tens of thousands of distinct CDR3 sequences in the sample, 11% were seen once. Time point noted: patch test 3, about 24 weeks after DPC sensitization. Described treatment: therapeutic diphenylcyclopropenone sensitization with weekly scalp DPC. Source: whole blood, taken in connection with sensitization to the hapten diphenylcyclopropenone (DPC). These receptors originate from a woman between 45 and 60 years old with alopecia areata. Some clones in this sample may be carry-over from other donors' samples.

This clonotype was observed at least ten times. This chain links TRBV12-3 or TRBV12-4 with TRBJ2-4; 7 nucleotides agree with TRBD2. This CDR3 spans 13 amino acids. With 6 bases clipped from V and 8 bases from J, the junction kept 7 bases outside the gene matches. CDR3 DNA sequence: TGTGCCAGCAGAAAGACTAGCTCCGACATTCAGTACTTC. This sequence encodes CASRKTSSDIQYF.

This clonotype has a count of ten or more. The V and J genes are TRBV10-2 and TRBJ2-5, with 9 bases lining up with TRBD2. Germline V lookup: CDR1 WSHSY, CDR2 SAAADI. The V and J ends lost 8 bases and 5 bases, in that order; junction bases with no gene match: 6. The CDR3 loop spans 13 amino acids. This chain's CDR3 is CASGTSGRETQYF. In DNA, the CDR3 is TGCGCCAGCGGAACTAGCGGGCGGGAGACCCAGTACTTC.

With respect to this clonotype: At one end the junction does not follow the germline gene, possibly because of a read error. V usage is TRBV7-9 and J usage is TRBJ1-2; D not resolved. The CDR3 runs 15 residues. Per germline, CDR1 SEHNR and CDR2 FQNEAQ (reference sequence). For the CDR3, the DNA is TGTGTCAGCAGCTCGCCGACGGCCGTTCTCCCCGCCTGCACCTTC. Translation gives CVSSSPTAVLPACTF.

A word on this clonotype: A much larger clonotype is one base distant, so this may be a read error. J is TRBJ1-2 and V is TRBV5-6; no clear D. The length of the CDR3 is 14 residues. Trimming pared 2 bases from V and 8 bases from J, leaving 16 bases between. Germline assignment: CDR1 SGHDT and CDR2 YYEEEE. CDR3 loop: CASSFWELSLGYTF. In DNA, the CDR3 is TGTGCCAGCAGCTTCTGGGAATTATCCTTGGGCTACACCTTC.

This clonotype was counted many times. The chain joins TRBV10-3 to TRBJ2-7; the D gene is possibly TRBD1 (5 bases). The V and J ends lost 6 bases and 0 bases respectively, with 9 bases between them. Germline CDR1 reads ENHRY; CDR2 reads SYGVKD. The CDR3 sequence is 13 residues long. The CDR3 nucleotides read TGTGCCATCAGGCCGGACAACTCCTACGAGCAGTACTTC. It specifies CAIRPDNSYEQYF.

The rearrangement links TRBV11-2 to TRBJ2-2, with TRBD1 as a possible D gene (5 bases). The CDR3 loop spans 16 amino acids. Germline-derived CDR1 and CDR2 are SGHAT and FQNNGV. Trimming removed 0 bases at V and 3 bases at J, with 11 bases between. The CDR3 DNA sequence: TGTGCCAGCAGCTTAGACAGGGATCGGGACACCGGGGAGCTGTTTTTT. Translation gives CASSLDRDRDTGELFF. The full variable domain, its missing parts supplied by reference TRBV11-2 and TRBJ2-2, is EAGVAQSPRYKIIEKRQSVAFWCNPISGHATLYWYQQILGQGPKLLIQFQNNGVVDDSQLPKDRFSAERLKGVDSTLKIQPAKLEDSAVYLCASSLDRDRDTGELFFGEGSRLTVL.

The chain links TRBV7-9 to TRBJ2-1; D perhaps matches TRBD2 (6 bases). The germline CDR1 and CDR2 sequences are SEHNR and FQNEAQ (reference sequence). V lost 5 bases, J lost 8 bases, and 13 bases lay in between. This CDR3 is built from 13 residues. In nucleotides, the CDR3 is TGTGCCAGCAGCCACACGCGGGGCCATGAGCAGTTCTTC. Its translation is CASSHTRGHEQFF. Supplemented by reference TRBV7-9 and TRBJ2-1, the full variable domain reads DTGVSQNPRHKITKRGQNVTFRCDPISEHNRLYWYRQTLGQGPEFLTYFQNEAQLEKSRLLSDRFSAERPKGSFSTLEIQRTEQGDSAMYLCASSHTRGHEQFFGPGTRLTVL.

This clonotype occurred many times. CDR3 sequence (DNA): TGTGCCAGCTCACCGGACAGGGGATGGGAAAAACTGTTTTTT. Protein product: CASSPDRGWEKLFF. The rearrangement links TRBV18 to TRBJ1-4; 9 nucleotides agree with TRBD1. V was pared by 3 bases and J by 8 bases, with 4 bases of the junction left unmatched. Germline V lookup: CDR1 KGHSH, CDR2 LQKENI. This CDR3 comprises 14 residues.

As concerns this clonotype: One end of the junction is discordant with germline, which a read error may explain. The J gene is TRBJ2-1, the V gene TRBV5-1; no reliable D call. The CDR3 runs to 14 residues. The V gene's germline CDR1 is SGHRS and CDR2 YFSETQ. For the CDR3, the DNA is TGCGCCAACAGCCCGGAAGAGATAGCCAATGAGCAGTTCTTC. This codes for CANSPEEIANEQFF.

This clonotype was detected many times. This chain joins TRBV7-2 and TRBJ2-7; 10 nucleotides agree with TRBD1. The CDR3 is made up of 17 amino acids. J lost 6 bases, V lost 0 bases, and 11 bases had no gene match. From germline, CDR1 is SGHTA and CDR2 FQGNSA. CDR3 residues: CASSLANPGQGKSEQYF. As DNA, the CDR3 is TGTGCCAGCAGCTTAGCTAACCCGGGACAGGGGAAAAGCGAGCAGTACTTC.

This clonotype was observed a few times. The chain couples TRBV18 to TRBJ1-4; D is ambiguous. Germline V gene data show CDR1 as KGHSH and CDR2 as LQKENI. The V end lost 1 base, the J end lost 0 bases, and 6 bases lay between the germline ends. The CDR3 is 15 amino acids. Written as DNA, the CDR3 is TGTGCCAGCTCACCACTGGCGGCAACTAATGAAAAACTGTTTTTT. This translates into CASSPLAATNEKLFF.

This clonotype was detected only a few times. J is TRBJ1-1 and V is TRBV7-9; 7 bases agree with TRBD1. The germline gives CDR1 SEHNR, CDR2 FQNEAQ (reference sequence). The CDR3 is 13 residues long. In DNA, the CDR3 is TGTGTCTCAGGGACAGATATTTTTATCGAAGCTTTCTTT. Translated, it gives CVSGTDIFIEAFF.

This sequence joins TRBV7-2 and TRBJ2-7, with D tentatively TRBD1 or TRBD2 (5 bases each). CDR1 SGHTA and CDR2 FQGNSA come from the germline V gene. The CDR3 runs to 14 residues. V lost 2 bases and J lost 1, with 9 bases in between. The chain's CDR3 is CASSLWDGSYEQYF. The CDR3 coding sequence is TGTGCCAGCAGCTTATGGGACGGATCCTACGAGCAGTACTTC.

In this sample, this clonotype turned up many times. The chain employs TRBV5-1 and TRBJ2-1; 10 bases line up with TRBD1. Germline V gene lookup returns CDR1 SGHRS and CDR2 YFSETQ. V gave up 4 bases and J gave up 5 bases; unmatched junction bases: 3. The CDR3 loop spans 14 amino acids. Here the CDR3 DNA reads TGCGCCAGCAGCGGAGGGACAGGGGACAATGAGCAGTTCTTC. It is translated as CASSGGTGDNEQFF. Looking up the rest from reference TRBV5-1 and TRBJ2-1 gives the full variable domain: KAGVTQTPRYLIKTRGQQVTLSCSPISGHRSVSWYQQTPGQGLQFLFEYFSETQRNKGNFPGRFSGRQFSNSRSEMNVSTLELGDSALYLCASSGGTGDNEQFFGPGTRLTVL.

This clonotype was seen at least ten times. J is TRBJ2-6 and V is TRBV5-5; D is perhaps TRBD1 (5 bases). CDR1 is SGHKS and CDR2 is YYEKEE in the germline V gene (reference sequence). The CDR3 has 18 amino acids. V was pared by 1 base and J by 0 bases, with 14 bases between. The CDR3 loop is CASSLTYRSSSGANVLTF. Here the CDR3 DNA reads TGTGCCAGCAGCTTGACCTACAGGTCTAGCTCTGGGGCCAACGTCCTGACTTTC.

This clonotype was seen repeatedly, ten times or more. The chain employs TRBV12-3 or TRBV12-4 and TRBJ2-2; D remains unclear. CDR3 length equals 13 residues. V gave up 6 bases and J gave up 6 bases, with 11 bases separating them. The CDR3 sequence: CASRETRAGELFF. The CDR3, as DNA: TGTGCCAGCAGGGAGACCCGAGCCGGGGAGCTGTTTTTT.

The gene calls are TRBV7-2 and TRBJ2-7; unclear D gene. Germline lookup yields CDR1 SGHTA and CDR2 FQGNSA. V was clipped by 4 bases and J by 7 bases, with 8 bases between them. The CDR3 is 11 amino acids. The CDR3: CASSSHREQYF. CDR3 nucleotide sequence: TGTGCCAGCAGCTCCCACCGGGAGCAGTACTTC.

This clonotype occurred many times. The rearrangement links TRBV28 to TRBJ1-2; maybe TRBD1 (5 bases). CDR3 length: 13 amino acids. The V end was cut by 6 bases, the J end by 8 bases, with 16 bases between. Germline CDR1 and CDR2: MDHEN and SYDVKM. CDR3 sequence (DNA): TGTGCCAGCAGCCTCTTGACAGTCCGCGGCTACACCTTC. It translates to CASSLLTVRGYTF.

The genes are TRBV6-5 and TRBJ2-2, with 7 bases matching TRBD1. The CDR3 runs 17 residues. The V and J ends lost 2 bases and 4 bases, in that order; junction bases with no gene match: 10. Germline CDR1 and CDR2: MNHEY and SVGAGI. The CDR3 sequence: CASSYDMYRDSTGELFF. For the CDR3, the DNA is TGTGCCAGCAGTTACGACATGTACCGGGACAGCACCGGGGAGCTGTTTTTT.

This clonotype was seen at least ten times. This chain connects TRBV5-1 to TRBJ2-3, with no clear D. The CDR3 is 12 residues long. In germline, CDR1 is SGHRS, CDR2 YFSETQ. V was trimmed by 4 bases and J by 2 bases, leaving 5 bases between them. The CDR3 DNA sequence: TGCGCCAGCAGCGAGACCACAGATACGCAGTATTTT. It encodes CASSETTDTQYF.

V and J are TRBV29-1 and TRBJ2-3; unclear D gene. The CDR3 runs 12 residues. Germline V gene lookup returns CDR1 SQVTM and CDR2 ANQGSEA. V was pared by 3 bases and J by 0 bases, with 4 bases between. The CDR3 protein is CSVDGSTDTQYF. The CDR3 DNA follows: TGCAGCGTTGATGGTAGCACAGATACGCAGTATTTT.

This chain links TRBV28 with TRBJ1-5; TRBD1 might be the D (6 bases). Germline V gene sequence: CDR1 MDHEN, CDR2 SYDVKM. This CDR3 is 15 amino acids long. The germline V and J ends were trimmed by 6 bases and 2 bases, with 14 bases remaining between them. For the CDR3, the DNA is TGTGCCAGCAGCCCAGGACAGCCAGGCAATCAGCCCCAGCATTTT. This encodes CASSPGQPGNQPQHF.

The CDR3 protein is CASSPLAGSPNTGELFF. The CDR3 region has the DNA TGTGCCAGCAGCCCTCTAGCGGGGTCACCGAACACCGGGGAGCTGTTTTTT. This chain links TRBV7-9 with TRBJ2-2; 9 bases align to TRBD2. This CDR3 has 17 amino acids. V shed 5 bases and J 0 bases; nucleotides not matched to a gene: 7. Per the germline V gene, CDR1 is SEHNR and CDR2 is FQNEAQ (reference sequence). Based on the CDR3 plus reference TRBV7-9 and TRBJ2-2, the full variable domain is DTGVSQNPRHKITKRGQNVTFRCDPISEHNRLYWYRQTLGQGPEFLTYFQNEAQLEKSRLLSDRFSAERPKGSFSTLEIQRTEQGDSAMYLCASSPLAGSPNTGELFFGEGSRLTVL.

This clonotype was seen ten or more times. The chain combines TRBV6-1 with TRBJ2-4; 9 nucleotides agree with TRBD1. The junction had 7 bases not matched to a gene; V was cut back by 1 base and J by 9 bases. The V gene's germline CDR1 is MNHNS and CDR2 SASEGT. The CDR3 runs to 15 residues. The CDR3 region is CASSEGRDRDSIQYF. The CDR3 coding sequence is TGTGCCAGCAGTGAAGGTCGGGACAGGGATAGCATTCAGTACTTC.

This clonotype appeared a few times. This chain connects TRBV9 to TRBJ2-3; D ambiguous. The CDR3 sequence is 11 residues long. Per germline, CDR1 SGDLS and CDR2 YYNGEE. V was trimmed by 3 bases and J by 7 bases, leaving 6 bases between them. The CDR3 sequence is CASSEVYTQYF. Written as DNA, the CDR3 is TGTGCCAGCAGCGAGGTATATACGCAGTATTTT.

This chain uses TRBV19 with TRBJ1-5; 9 bases fit TRBD1. Trimming took 1 base from V and 4 from J; bases not matched to a gene: 5. Germline V gives CDR1 LNHDA, CDR2 SQIVND (reference sequence). The CDR3 contains 16 residues. The DNA for the CDR3 is TGTGCCAGTAGTATAGGGACAGGGGCCACGAATCAGCCCCAGCATTTT. This gives the protein CASSIGTGATNQPQHF.

The V gene is TRBV28, the J gene TRBJ1-3, with D hard to call. Germline V gene lookup returns CDR1 MDHEN and CDR2 SYDVKM. V was trimmed by 4 bases and J by 0 bases, leaving 10 bases between them. This CDR3 has 15 amino acids. This chain's CDR3 is CASSSRALSGNTIYF. CDR3 nucleotides: TGTGCCAGCAGTTCCCGGGCACTCTCTGGAAACACCATATATTTT.

This clonotype was counted many times. The rearrangement links TRBV5-1 to TRBJ1-6, with D possibly TRBD1 on 6 matching bases. V lost 1 base to trimming and J lost 0 bases, with 11 bases between them. CDR1 is SGHRS, CDR2 YFSETQ, per germline. The CDR3 loop spans 17 amino acids. The CDR3 loop reads CASSLPQGSSYNSPLHF. The CDR3 DNA reads TGCGCCAGCAGCTTGCCGCAGGGGAGCTCCTATAATTCACCCCTCCACTTT.

This clonotype was counted between two and nine times. The chain combines TRBV6-6 with TRBJ1-6; the match to TRBD1 covers 7 bases. Germline CDR1 MNHNY, CDR2 SVGAGI (reference sequence). The J segment lost 5 bases and the V segment lost 5 bases, leaving 6 bases of the junction unmatched. The CDR3 length is 15 residues. The CDR3 bases are TGTGCCAGCAGTCCCCGGGACAGTAATAATTCACCCCTCCACTTT. Residues: CASSPRDSNNSPLHF.

To note about this clonotype: This clone may be a read error of a much larger clone one base away. V gene TRBV7-2 combines with J gene TRBJ1-5, with unresolved D. The CDR3 contains 13 residues. Trimming cost V 1 base and J 2 bases, with 3 bases left between them. CDR1 and CDR2 from the germline V gene are SGHTA and FQGNSA. This chain's CDR3 is CASSLDGNQPQHF. CDR3 DNA: TGTGCCAGCAGCTTAGACGGCAATCAGCCCCAGCATTTT. The full variable domain, completed using reference TRBV7-2 and TRBJ1-5, is GAGVSQSPSNKVTEKGKDVELRCDPISGHTALYWYRQSLGQGLEFLIYFQGNSAPDKSGLPSDRFSAERTGGSVSTLTIQRTQQEDSAVYLCASSLDGNQPQHFGDGTRLSIL.

Of note for this clonotype: A read error may be the cause here, since a much bigger clone is one base away. Here the CDR3 DNA reads TGTGTCAGCAGCGCCGGGACAGGGACTAACTACGAGCAGTACTTC. The encoded protein is CVSSAGTGTNYEQYF. The V call is TRBV7-7, the J call TRBJ2-7; 9 positions match TRBD1. Germline CDR1 SSHAT, CDR2 FNYEAQ (reference sequence). This CDR3 is built from 15 residues.

This clonotype was recorded at least ten times. This chain joins TRBV28 and TRBJ1-5; 9 bases agree with TRBD1. With 6 bases clipped from V and 5 bases from J, the junction kept 8 bases outside the gene matches. CDR1 is MDHEN and CDR2 is SYDVKM in the germline V gene. The CDR3 contains 15 residues. The CDR3 sequence: CASSSTGTGYQPQHF. The CDR3 bases are TGTGCCAGCAGCTCCACCGGGACAGGGTATCAGCCCCAGCATTTT. Using reference TRBV28 and TRBJ1-5 for the parts outside the CDR3, the full variable domain is DVKVTQSSRYLVKRTGEKVFLECVQDMDHENMFWYRQDPGLGLRLIYFSYDVKMKEKGDIPEGYSVSREKKERFSLILESASTNQTSMYLCASSSTGTGYQPQHFGDGTRLSIL.